This is a list of T cell receptor beta chains from one sample in a study of identical twins. TCRdb redid the calling of the 5' RACE reads with MiXCR, one entry per CDR3 protein. The sample has about 240,000 distinct CDR3 sequences, about 13% seen once. These data also formed part of another study, on yellow fever vaccine responses in identical twins.

The material sequenced was memory (CD45RO+) T cells sorted from blood. All receptors derive from a woman in her late teens or twenties in good health. The CDR3 runs from the conserved cysteine through the conserved F or W. A D gene is named only where the DNA matches it firmly. Clone size is given for some rows only: seen once, a few or many times, or a class if the clone is expanded.

size,V,D,J,CDR3,DNA
few,TRBV29-1,TRBD1,TRBJ2-3,CSVGTGALGGATDTQYF,TGCAGCGTTGGGACAGGGGCGCTCGGGGGAGCTACAGATACGCAGTATTTT
many,TRBV10-2,-,TRBJ2-7,CASSEDLSSYEQYF,TGCGCCAGCAGTGAGGACTTAAGCTCCTACGAGCAGTACTTC
few,TRBV20-1,-,TRBJ2-7,CSARLSSLSYEQYF,TGCAGTGCTAGACTTAGCTCCCTATCCTACGAGCAGTACTTC
few,TRBV11-2,-,TRBJ2-1,CASHSSADPPYNEQFF,TGTGCCAGCCACTCCAGCGCCGATCCCCCCTACAATGAGCAGTTCTTC
few,TRBV2,TRBD1,TRBJ1-2,CASSGDRGGYTF,TGTGCCAGCAGCGGAGACAGGGGTGGCTACACCTTC
-,TRBV2,-,TRBJ2-4,CASQLDRNIQYF,TGTGCCAGTCAATTGGACAGAAACATTCAGTACTTC
many,TRBV12-3/TRBV12-4,-,TRBJ1-5,CASSLVGQGYGQPQHF,TGTGCCAGCAGTTTAGTAGGTCAGGGCTATGGTCAGCCCCAGCATTTT
many,TRBV7-2,-,TRBJ1-1,CASIPGGMNTEAFF,TGTGCCAGCATCCCGGGCGGTATGAACACTGAAGCTTTCTTT
many,TRBV7-9,-,TRBJ2-3,CASTLTDQQYF,TGTGCCAGCACGTTGACAGATCAGCAGTATTTT
-,TRBV23-1,-,TRBJ2-7,CASFPAGSSYEQYF,TGCGCCAGCTTCCCGGCGGGGAGCTCCTACGAGCAGTACTTC
-,TRBV4-1,-,TRBJ2-7,CASSPLAYPYEQYF,TGCGCCAGCAGCCCGCTAGCGTATCCCTACGAGCAGTACTTC
few,TRBV7-2,TRBD2,TRBJ2-3,CASSALAGRSADTQYF,TGTGCCAGCAGCGCCCTAGCGGGACGGTCGGCAGATACGCAGTATTTT
few,TRBV4-1,-,TRBJ2-5,CASSQGVVPVSTQLQYF,TGCGCCAGCAGCCAAGGGGTAGTCCCGGTCTCAACCCAACTTCAGTACTTC
few,TRBV28,TRBD1,TRBJ2-2,CASSSDRAVTGELFF,TGTGCCAGCAGTTCGGACAGGGCGGTCACCGGGGAGCTGTTTTTT
-,TRBV27,TRBD2,TRBJ2-2,CASSLSLSGSVVTGELFF,TGTGCCAGCAGTTTATCTCTTAGCGGGAGTGTGGTCACCGGGGAGCTGTTTTTT
many,TRBV10-3,-,TRBJ1-1,CAISDFPGRDLNTEAFF,TGTGCCATCAGTGATTTTCCGGGGAGAGACTTGAACACTGAAGCTTTCTTT
-,TRBV5-1,TRBD2,TRBJ2-3,CASSLSASGRQVGDTQYF,TGCGCCAGCAGCTTGTCTGCTAGCGGGAGACAAGTTGGCGATACGCAGTATTTT
-,TRBV7-2,-,TRBJ2-5,CASSLAGKETQYF,TGTGCCAGCAGCTTGGCGGGAAAAGAGACCCAGTACTTC
many,TRBV3-1,-,TRBJ1-2,CASSLQGSPNYGYTF,TGTGCCAGCAGCCTGCAGGGGTCCCCTAACTATGGCTACACCTTC
-,TRBV18,-,TRBJ2-2,CASSPLQTGELFF,TGTGCCAGCTCACCACTCCAAACCGGGGAGCTGTTTTTT
-,TRBV5-1,-,TRBJ2-5,CASSFDRLSKTQYF,TGCGCCAGCAGCTTTGACAGGTTGAGCAAGACCCAGTACTTC
-,TRBV29-1,TRBD2,TRBJ2-3,CSEGGGRSSTDTQYF,TGCAGCGAGGGCGGCGGGAGGTCTAGCACAGATACGCAGTATTTT
many,TRBV20-1,TRBD2,TRBJ2-3,CSAEPGTSNTDTQYF,TGCAGTGCAGAGCCCGGGACTAGCAACACAGATACGCAGTATTTT
many,TRBV6-2/TRBV6-3,TRBD1,TRBJ2-1,CASSSRQGAYNEQFF,TGTGCCAGCAGTTCGCGACAGGGGGCCTACAATGAGCAGTTCTTC
-,TRBV29-1,-,TRBJ2-5,CSVEDPRETQYF,TGCAGCGTTGAAGATCCCCGGGAGACCCAGTACTTC
many,TRBV28,TRBD2,TRBJ2-7,CASIGTSGRARYEQYF,TGTGCCAGCATCGGGACTAGCGGGAGGGCCCGCTACGAGCAGTACTTC
few,TRBV7-2,-,TRBJ2-7,CASSLSAGSRGYEQYF,TGTGCCAGCAGCTTAAGTGCCGGGTCGAGGGGCTACGAGCAGTACTTC
-,TRBV6-1,TRBD2,TRBJ2-7,CASSPLAGVSYEQYF,TGTGCCAGCAGTCCACTAGCGGGAGTCTCCTACGAGCAGTACTTC
-,TRBV10-1,TRBD2,TRBJ2-1,CASSEAGGSYNEQFF,TGCGCCAGCAGTGAAGCGGGAGGTTCCTACAATGAGCAGTTCTTC
few,TRBV5-1,-,TRBJ1-1,CASSSDGDLAMNTEAFF,TGCGCCAGCAGCTCGGACGGTGATTTAGCGATGAACACTGAAGCTTTCTTT
-,TRBV6-2/TRBV6-3,TRBD1,TRBJ2-3,CASRRQGETDTQYF,TGTGCCAGCAGGCGGCAGGGGGAAACAGATACGCAGTATTTT